The 28 T cell receptor beta chains below come from one sample, sequenced in a study of beta chain features in type 1 diabetes. Every bit of the isolated RNA underwent reverse transcription, so sequencing read expressed TCRB transcripts. Sequenced by immunoSEQ multiplex PCR; TCRdb stores in-frame clones only, minus some. The table has roughly 500,000 clones, approximately 10% seen once. The material sequenced was naive CD4+ T cells from blood. The receptor source for this set is a woman aged 18-30 years in good health.

The rearrangement links TRBV23-1 to TRBJ2-4, with D hard to call. TRBV23-1 is given ORF status, its function remaining uncertain. CDR3 size: 14 residues. The ends were cut back, 8 bases at V and 1 base at J, with 12 bases in the middle. Here the CDR3 reads CASPEAGAKNIQYF. The CDR3 bases are TGCGCCAGCCCCGAGGCCGGGGCCAAAAACATTCAGTACTTC.

This clone has ten or more counts. The genes are TRBV5-6 and TRBJ2-2; the D gene is possibly TRBD1 (6 bases). CDR3 size: 11 residues. With 3 bases removed from V and 10 bases from J, the gap between germline ends came to 7 bases. Germline-derived CDR1 and CDR2 are SGHDT and YYEEEE. DNA of the CDR3: TGTGCCAGCAGCTGGGGACAGGAGCTGTTTTTT. The encoded protein is CASSWGQELFF. Supplemented by reference TRBV5-6 and TRBJ2-2, the full variable domain reads DAGVTQSPTHLIKTRGQQVTLRCSPKSGHDTVSWYQQALGQGPQFIFQYYEEEERQRGNFPDRFSGHQFPNYSSELNVNALLLGDSALYLCASSWGQELFFGEGSRLTVL.

This clone was detected only a few times. The chain combines TRBV9 with TRBJ2-6; 7 bases fit TRBD1. CDR1 is SGDLS and CDR2 is YYNGEE in the germline V gene. The CDR3 has 18 residues. After removal of 4 bases from V and 0 bases from J, the junction contained 10 bases not matched to a gene. The CDR3 sequence is CASSSTGFPNSGANVLTF. The CDR3 nucleotides read TGTGCCAGCAGCTCGACAGGGTTTCCCAACTCTGGGGCCAACGTCCTGACTTTC.

This chain uses TRBV19 with TRBJ2-3; TRBD1 might be the D (5 bases). This CDR3 is built from 15 residues. The germline V gene encodes CDR1 LNHDA and CDR2 SQIVND (reference sequence). Trimming pared 5 bases from V and 5 bases from J, leaving 17 bases between. CDR3 sequence: CASSPRVAVKDTQYF. The CDR3 DNA is TGTGCCAGTAGTCCCAGGGTAGCCGTAAAAGATACGCAGTATTTT.

This clone was picked up a small number of times. This rearrangement joins TRBV5-6 to TRBJ1-6; D is possibly TRBD1 (5 bases). CDR3 length: 16 residues. Between the trimmed V and J ends, which lost 1 base and 7 bases, there was a span of 15 bases. Per germline, CDR1 SGHDT and CDR2 YYEEEE. In DNA, the CDR3 is TGTGCCAGCAGCTTGTTATCCGGGACCGAGAATTCACCCCTCCACTTT. This gives the protein CASSLLSGTENSPLHF.

The V call is TRBV9, the J call TRBJ2-2; 8 positions agree with TRBD1. CDR3 size: 16 residues. CDR1 and CDR2 (germline): SGDLS, YYNGEE. V was clipped by 2 bases and J by 2 bases; unmatched bases: 5. The CDR3 region is CASSVPGTGNTGELFF. In nucleotides, the CDR3 is TGTGCCAGCAGCGTCCCCGGGACAGGCAACACCGGGGAGCTGTTTTTT. Supplemented by reference TRBV9 and TRBJ2-2, the full variable domain reads DSGVTQTPKHLITATGQRVTLRCSPRSGDLSVYWYQQSLDQGLQFLIQYYNGEERAKGNILERFSAQQFPDLHSELNLSSLELGDSALYFCASSVPGTGNTGELFFGEGSRLTVL.

V and J are TRBV7-9 and TRBJ2-3; D may match TRBD1 or TRBD2 (5 bases each). Between the trimmed V and J ends, which lost 1 base and 2 bases, there was a span of 10 bases. CDR1 and CDR2 from the germline V gene are SEHNR and FQNEAQ (reference sequence). The CDR3 is made up of 15 amino acids. The CDR3 DNA reads TGTGCCAGCAGCTTAGAGGGACGGACCACAGATACGCAGTATTTT. Protein sequence: CASSLEGRTTDTQYF.

The J gene is TRBJ1-5, the V gene TRBV2; no reliable D call. Trimming left V 6 bases short and J 2 bases short, with 11 bases between. Germline V lookup: CDR1 SNHLY, CDR2 FYNNEI. This CDR3 has 14 amino acids. The CDR3, as DNA: TGTGCCAGCAGGGCAGACAACCGCAATCAGCCCCAGCATTTT. Translation gives CASRADNRNQPQHF.

This clone has just a few counts. The CDR3 coding sequence is TGCAGCGTTGAAGATAGAGGGAGGGAAAAACTGTTTTTT. Amino acids: CSVEDRGREKLFF. The chain joins TRBV29-1 to TRBJ1-4; D is unclear. Germline CDR1 SQVTM, CDR2 ANQGSEA. This CDR3 has 13 residues. Trimming cost V 0 bases and J 8 bases, with 10 bases left between them. The full variable domain, its missing parts supplied by reference TRBV29-1 and TRBJ1-4, is SAVISQKPSRDICQRGTSLTIQCQVDSQVTMMFWYRQQPGQSLTLIATANQGSEATYESGFVIDKFPISRPNLTFSTLTVSNMSPEDSSIYLCSVEDRGREKLFFGSGTQLSVL.

The V gene is TRBV18, the J gene TRBJ2-1, with D possibly matching TRBD1 (6 bases). The CDR3 totals 15 residues. The germline V gene encodes CDR1 KGHSH and CDR2 LQKENI. V was shortened by 2 bases and J by 0 bases, with 8 bases between the two germline ends. The CDR3 region has the DNA TGTGCCAGCTCACCAACAGGGATCTCCTACAATGAGCAGTTCTTC. Its translation is CASSPTGISYNEQFF.

V is TRBV9 and J is TRBJ2-1; D could derive from TRBD1 or TRBD2 (5 bases each). V was trimmed by 3 bases and J by 0 bases, leaving 10 bases between them. Germline V CDR1 and CDR2: SGDLS, YYNGEE. The CDR3 sequence is 15 residues long. CDR3 bases: TGTGCCAGCAGCGGCCCCGGGGCCTCCTACAATGAGCAGTTCTTC. Its protein is CASSGPGASYNEQFF.

This clone was picked up a small number of times. This chain links TRBV5-6 with TRBJ2-3; TRBD2 is a possible D gene (6 bases). The CDR3 length is 16 residues. Germline V CDR1 and CDR2: SGHDT, YYEEEE. Trimming stripped 4 bases from V and 0 bases from J, with 15 bases between. The CDR3 bases are TGTGCCAGCAGCGAAGGTACGGGAGCTAGCACAGATACGCAGTATTTT. This codes for CASSEGTGASTDTQYF.

This clone was detected only a few times. The chain joins TRBV2 to TRBJ1-1; D possibly corresponds to TRBD1 (5 bases). Deletions cut 5 bases from V and 4 bases from J, with 14 bases between. There are 14 residues in the CDR3. Germline CDR1 is SNHLY and CDR2 is FYNNEI. CDR3 protein: CASSPWTGGTEAFF. For the CDR3, the DNA is TGTGCCAGCAGTCCATGGACTGGGGGCACTGAAGCTTTCTTT.

This clone showed up just a few times. The chain uses TRBV7-2 and TRBJ2-1; tentative D call: TRBD2 (5 bases). The germline V gene encodes CDR1 SGHTA and CDR2 FQGNSA. Trimming took 0 bases from V and 7 from J, leaving 10 bases between them. This CDR3 region has 14 residues. This chain's CDR3 is CASSLARLANEQFF. CDR3 sequence (DNA): TGTGCCAGCAGCTTAGCTCGATTAGCGAATGAGCAGTTCTTC.

The V and J genes are TRBV18 and TRBJ2-1; 8 bases align to TRBD1. Germline CDR1 is KGHSH and CDR2 is LQKENI. The CDR3 extends over 15 amino acids. Trimming removed 3 bases from V and 9 bases from J; junction bases left unmatched: 10. In DNA, the CDR3 is TGTGCCAGCTCACCCCAAGGACAGGGCTGGGGTGAGCAGTTCTTC. This codes for CASSPQGQGWGEQFF.

This clone was found a few times. The chain employs TRBV9 and TRBJ2-6; TRBD1 aligns across 9 bases. The germline V gene encodes CDR1 SGDLS and CDR2 YYNGEE. CDR3 size: 17 residues. V was clipped by 6 bases and J by 3 bases; unmatched bases: 10. The CDR3 DNA sequence: TGTGCCAGCACCCCAAGGACAGGGGATAATGGGGCCAACGTCCTGACTTTC. Translation gives CASTPRTGDNGANVLTF.

This clone was observed a few times. The V and J genes are TRBV9 and TRBJ2-3, with 9 nucleotides matching TRBD2. Germline trimming cut 3 bases from V and 4 bases from J; bases unmatched to any gene: 6. The CDR3 is 15 residues long. Germline-derived CDR1 and CDR2 are SGDLS and YYNGEE. The CDR3 region is CASSDSGRSSDTQYF. The DNA for the CDR3 is TGTGCCAGCAGCGATAGCGGGAGATCGTCAGATACGCAGTATTTT.

The table lists this clone with a few counts. V is TRBV30 and J is TRBJ2-5; D may match TRBD1 or TRBD2 (5 bases each). Germline V gives CDR1 GTSNPN, CDR2 SVGIG (reference sequence). The CDR3 extends over 13 amino acids. Trimming left V 1 base short and J 2 bases short, with 8 bases between. CDR3 amino acids: CAWSGGLQETQYF. In DNA form, the CDR3 reads TGTGCCTGGAGTGGGGGGTTGCAAGAGACCCAGTACTTC.

The chain carries TRBV5-1 and TRBJ2-1, with D tentatively TRBD2 (5 bases). Germline V CDR1 and CDR2: SGHRS, YFSETQ. V lost 3 bases and J 3 bases, leaving 7 bases between the germline ends. The CDR3 extends over 13 amino acids. The CDR3 sequence is CASSYGNYNEQFF. The CDR3 DNA reads TGCGCCAGCAGCTACGGGAACTACAATGAGCAGTTCTTC.

The V and J genes are TRBV2 and TRBJ2-3, with TRBD1 identical over 8 bases. Germline loops: CDR1 SNHLY, CDR2 FYNNEI. Trimming at V came to 6 bases and at J to 3 bases, leaving 5 bases not matched to a gene. This CDR3 has 14 amino acids. The CDR3: CASRRTGLTDTQYF. As DNA, the CDR3 is TGTGCCAGCAGAAGGACAGGGTTAACAGATACGCAGTATTTT.

This clone showed up just a few times. V is TRBV21-1 and J is TRBJ2-7. TRBV21-1 represents a pseudogene. The CDR3 is 15 amino acids. The CDR3 loop reads CASSPKSGSSYEQYV. The CDR3 DNA reads as TGTGCCAGCAGTCCAAAATCAGGGAGCTCCTACGAGCAGTACGTC.

This clone occurred a few times. This rearrangement joins TRBV28 to TRBJ2-7, with 10 bases identical to TRBD1. Germline V gene lookup returns CDR1 MDHEN and CDR2 SYDVKM. J lost 4 bases, V lost 6 bases, and 6 bases had no gene match. The CDR3 has 14 residues. This CDR3 reads CASRRGQGSYEQYF. Here the CDR3 DNA reads TGTGCCAGCAGGAGGGGACAGGGGAGTTACGAGCAGTACTTC.

This clone was seen a handful of times. This chain joins TRBV23-1 and TRBJ1-2, with no clear D. Being an ORF, TRBV23-1 has a function that is uncertain. The ends were cut back, 3 bases at V and 4 bases at J, with 12 bases in the middle. CDR3 size: 14 residues. The CDR3 coding sequence is TGCGCCAGCAGTCAGTCGGTCCGCCCCTATGGCTACACCTTC. Its translation is CASSQSVRPYGYTF.

The chain couples TRBV27 to TRBJ2-2, with D possibly called TRBD1 or TRBD2 (5 bases each). Trimming removed 3 bases from V and 12 bases from J, with 23 bases in between. This CDR3 is built from 16 residues. Germline values: CDR1 MNHEY, CDR2 SMNVEV (reference sequence). CDR3 region: CASSLSPRPDRGQLFF. The CDR3 DNA is TGTGCCAGCAGTTTGTCCCCCCGACCGGACCGGGGACAGCTGTTTTTT.

The V call is TRBV29-1, the J call TRBJ2-3, with 10 bases lining up with TRBD1. V dropped 6 bases and J dropped 4; count of bases not matched to a gene: 7. There are 14 residues in the CDR3. Germline values: CDR1 SQVTM, CDR2 ANQGSEA. The CDR3, as DNA: TGCAGCGTAAAACCGGGACAGGGGTCAGATACGCAGTATTTT. Its protein is CSVKPGQGSDTQYF.

This clone was found once. This sequence joins TRBV11-3 and TRBJ1-1; no firm D call. Trimming took off 1 base at V and 5 bases at J, with 14 bases between the two ends. Looked up from germline, CDR1 is SGHNT and CDR2 is YENEEA. The CDR3 consists of 15 residues. This CDR3 reads CASSLVPSGVTEAFF. DNA of the CDR3: TGTGCCAGCAGCTTAGTACCCAGCGGGGTTACTGAAGCTTTCTTT. Drawing the rest from reference TRBV11-3 and TRBJ1-1, the complete variable domain is EAGVVQSPRYKIIEKKQPVAFWCNPISGHNTLYWYLQNLGQGPELLIRYENEEAVDDSQLPKDRFSAERLKGVDSTLKIQPAELGDSAVYLCASSLVPSGVTEAFFGQGTRLTVV.

V is TRBV29-1 and J is TRBJ2-1; 8 nucleotides agree with TRBD2. Per the germline V gene, CDR1 is SQVTM and CDR2 is ANQGSEA. The length of the CDR3 is 15 residues. J was trimmed by 1 base and V by 5 bases; bases with no gene match: 7. CDR3: CSVPTGTRSYNEQFF. CDR3 DNA: TGCAGCGTTCCAACCGGGACTAGGTCCTACAATGAGCAGTTCTTC.

The DNA of the CDR3 is TGCAGTGCTAGTAAAGCCTACGAGCAGTACGTC. It translates to CSASKAYEQYV. V gene TRBV20-1 combines with J gene TRBJ2-7; the D is unclear. The V gene lost 3 bases and the J gene lost 2 bases, with 5 bases spanning the gap. This CDR3 comprises 11 residues. Germline CDR1 DFQATT, CDR2 SNEGSKA (reference sequence).